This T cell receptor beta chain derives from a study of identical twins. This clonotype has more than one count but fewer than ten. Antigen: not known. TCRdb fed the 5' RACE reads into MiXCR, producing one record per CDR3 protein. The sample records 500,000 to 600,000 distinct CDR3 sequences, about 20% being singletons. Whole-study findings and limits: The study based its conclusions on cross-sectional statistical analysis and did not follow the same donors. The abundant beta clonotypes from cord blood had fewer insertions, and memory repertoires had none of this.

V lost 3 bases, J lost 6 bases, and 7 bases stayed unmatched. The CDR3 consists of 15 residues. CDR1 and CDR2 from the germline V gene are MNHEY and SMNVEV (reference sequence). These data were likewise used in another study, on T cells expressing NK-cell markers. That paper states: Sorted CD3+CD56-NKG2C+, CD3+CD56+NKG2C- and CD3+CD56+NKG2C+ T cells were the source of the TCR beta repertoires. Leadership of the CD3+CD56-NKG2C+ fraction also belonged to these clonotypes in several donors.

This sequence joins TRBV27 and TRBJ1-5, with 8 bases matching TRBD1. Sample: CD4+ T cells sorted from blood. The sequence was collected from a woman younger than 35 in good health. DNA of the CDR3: TGTGCCAGCAGTTTGAACAGGGGGGGCGTTCAGCCCCAGCATTTT. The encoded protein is CASSLNRGGVQPQHF.